This T cell receptor (beta chain) was captured in a study of identical twins. In germline, CDR1 is SGHRS, CDR2 YFSETQ. The CDR3 sequence is 15 residues long. V was clipped by 1 base and J by 4 bases, with 12 bases between them. TCRdb used MiXCR to reprocess the 5' RACE reads, holding one entry per CDR3 protein. The data contain about 690,000 distinct CDR3 sequences, around 6.1% of them singletons. Many counts were recorded for this clonotype. This sequence originates from a man aged 18 to 30 in good health. Sequenced sample: naive T cells sorted from blood. The chain employs TRBV5-1 and TRBJ2-1; possible D gene TRBD1, 5 bases. The CDR3 sequence is CASSLQQGVYNEQFF. In DNA, the CDR3 is TGCGCCAGCAGCTTGCAGCAGGGCGTGTACAATGAGCAGTTCTTC.